The present entry profiles one T cell receptor (beta chain) with its context. What it binds is not known. This sample was taken from a study of cytomegalovirus exposure and HLA in healthy donors. Looking at the study overall: Genotyping showed less than 85% of over 350 donors falling in the Caucasian-associated ancestry cluster. Whole-study findings and limits: In a later analysis, a genetic analysis reported fewer productive-TCR N-insertions in an Asian-associated ancestry cluster than the cohort average.

Primers: 60 Vbeta forward and 13 Jbeta reverse. Assay used: immunoSEQ multiplex PCR; TCRdb lists only in-frame clones, some missing. The data hold under 150,000 clones, with approximately 79% observed a single time. Material for sequencing was PBMCs. The receptor was isolated from a man in his late teens or twenties in good health and CMV-seronegative.

CDR3 bases: TGCGCCAGCAGCAAGGGGACAGGGGGAGCCTATAATTCACCCCTCCACTTT. As protein: CASSKGTGGAYNSPLHF. The genes are TRBV5-1 and TRBJ1-6, with 11 bases that match TRBD1. Germline-derived CDR1 and CDR2 are SGHRS and YFSETQ. The CDR3 totals 17 residues. The trim removed 4 bases at V and 2 bases at J, leaving 5 bases unmatched.